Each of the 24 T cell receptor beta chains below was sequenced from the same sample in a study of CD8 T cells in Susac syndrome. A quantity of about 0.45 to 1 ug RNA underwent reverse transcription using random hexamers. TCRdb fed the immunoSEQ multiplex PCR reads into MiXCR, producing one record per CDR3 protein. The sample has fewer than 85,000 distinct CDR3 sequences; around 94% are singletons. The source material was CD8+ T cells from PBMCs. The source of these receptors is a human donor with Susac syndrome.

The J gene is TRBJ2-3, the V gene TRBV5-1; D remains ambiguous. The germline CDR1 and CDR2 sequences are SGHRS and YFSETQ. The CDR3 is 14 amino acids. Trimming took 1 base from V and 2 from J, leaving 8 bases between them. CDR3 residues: CASSLLLATDTQYF. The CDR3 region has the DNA TGCGCCAGCAGCTTGTTACTCGCCACAGATACGCAGTATTTT. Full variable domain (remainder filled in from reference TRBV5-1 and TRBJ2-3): KAGVTQTPRYLIKTRGQQVTLSCSPISGHRSVSWYQQTPGQGLQFLFEYFSETQRNKGNFPGRFSGRQFSNSRSEMNVSTLELGDSALYLCASSLLLATDTQYFGPGTRLTVL.

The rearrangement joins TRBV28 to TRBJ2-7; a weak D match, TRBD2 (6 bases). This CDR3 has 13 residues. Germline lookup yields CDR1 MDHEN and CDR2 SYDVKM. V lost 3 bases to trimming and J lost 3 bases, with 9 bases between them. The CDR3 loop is CASSFSGYYEQYF. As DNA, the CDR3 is TGTGCCAGCAGTTTTAGCGGATACTACGAGCAGTACTTC.

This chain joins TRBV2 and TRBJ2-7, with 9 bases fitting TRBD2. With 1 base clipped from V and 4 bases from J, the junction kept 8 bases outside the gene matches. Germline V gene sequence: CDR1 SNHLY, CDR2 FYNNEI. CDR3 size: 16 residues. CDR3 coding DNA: TGTGCCAGCAGTGAAGGTGGCCTAGCGGGACCATACGAGCAGTACTTC. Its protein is CASSEGGLAGPYEQYF.

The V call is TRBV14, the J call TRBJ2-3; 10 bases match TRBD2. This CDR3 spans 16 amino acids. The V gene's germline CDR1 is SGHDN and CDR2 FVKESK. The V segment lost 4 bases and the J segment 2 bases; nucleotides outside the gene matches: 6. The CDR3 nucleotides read TGTGCCAGCAGCCTCCGCACTAGCGGGGTCACAGATACGCAGTATTTT. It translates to CASSLRTSGVTDTQYF.

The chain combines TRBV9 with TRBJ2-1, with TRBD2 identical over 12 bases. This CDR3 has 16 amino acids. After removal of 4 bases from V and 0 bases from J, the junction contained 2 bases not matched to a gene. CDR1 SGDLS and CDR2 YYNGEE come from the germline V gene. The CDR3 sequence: CASSPSGGASYNEQFF. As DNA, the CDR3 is TGTGCCAGCAGCCCTAGCGGGGGGGCCTCCTACAATGAGCAGTTCTTC.

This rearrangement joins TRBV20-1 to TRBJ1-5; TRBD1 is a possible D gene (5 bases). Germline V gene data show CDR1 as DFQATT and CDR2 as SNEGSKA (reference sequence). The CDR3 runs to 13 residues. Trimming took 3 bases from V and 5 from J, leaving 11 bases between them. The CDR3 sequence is CSARDIRDQPQHF. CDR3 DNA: TGCAGTGCTAGGGACATACGAGATCAGCCCCAGCATTTT.

CDR3 loop: CATAVGNMNTEAFF. In DNA, the CDR3 is TGTGCCACAGCGGTAGGGAACATGAACACTGAAGCTTTCTTT. The J gene is TRBJ1-1, the V gene TRBV27; D call uncertain. The CDR3 has 14 amino acids. Per the germline V gene, CDR1 is MNHEY and CDR2 is SMNVEV (reference sequence). Deletions cut 10 bases from V and 0 bases from J, with 15 bases between.

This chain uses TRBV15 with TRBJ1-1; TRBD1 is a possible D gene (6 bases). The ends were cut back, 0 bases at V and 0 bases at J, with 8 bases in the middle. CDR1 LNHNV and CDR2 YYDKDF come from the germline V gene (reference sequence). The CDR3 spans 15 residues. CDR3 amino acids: CATSRDRGMNTEAFF. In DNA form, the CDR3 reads TGTGCCACCAGCAGAGATAGGGGGATGAACACTGAAGCTTTCTTT. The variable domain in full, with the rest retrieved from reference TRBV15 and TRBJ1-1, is DAMVIQNPRYQVTQFGKPVTLSCSQTLNHNVMYWYQQKSSQAPKLLFHYYDKDFNNEADTPDNFQSRRPNTSFCFLDIRSPGLGDTAMYLCATSRDRGMNTEAFFGQGTRLTVV.

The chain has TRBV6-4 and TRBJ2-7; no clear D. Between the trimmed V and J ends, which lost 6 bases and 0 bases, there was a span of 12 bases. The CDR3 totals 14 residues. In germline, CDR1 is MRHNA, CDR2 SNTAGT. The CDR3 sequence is CASSNRCASYEQYF. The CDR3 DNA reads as TGTGCCAGCAGCAATCGCTGCGCCTCCTACGAGCAGTACTTC.

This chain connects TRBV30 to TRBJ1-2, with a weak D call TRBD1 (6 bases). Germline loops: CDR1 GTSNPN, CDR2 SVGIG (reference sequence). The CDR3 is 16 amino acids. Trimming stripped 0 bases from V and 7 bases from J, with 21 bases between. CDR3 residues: CAWSVPVGTRTPGYTF. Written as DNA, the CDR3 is TGTGCCTGGAGTGTGCCCGTGGGGACAAGAACCCCTGGCTACACCTTC.

The CDR3 DNA is TGTGCCAGCAGCTTAGGCAGGACAGGGCTAAACGAGCAGTACTTC. Translated: CASSLGRTGLNEQYF. This chain joins TRBV13 and TRBJ2-7, with 8 positions matching TRBD1. From germline, CDR1 is PRHDT and CDR2 FYEKMQ (reference sequence). This CDR3 has 15 residues. After removal of 0 bases from V and 5 bases from J, the junction contained 6 bases not matched to a gene.

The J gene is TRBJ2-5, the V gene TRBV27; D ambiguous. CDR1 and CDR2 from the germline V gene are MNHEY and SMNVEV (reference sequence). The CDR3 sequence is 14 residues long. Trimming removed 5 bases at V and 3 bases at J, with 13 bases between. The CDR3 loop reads CASSAPGRKETQYF. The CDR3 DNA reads TGTGCCAGCAGTGCCCCTGGGCGGAAAGAGACCCAGTACTTC.

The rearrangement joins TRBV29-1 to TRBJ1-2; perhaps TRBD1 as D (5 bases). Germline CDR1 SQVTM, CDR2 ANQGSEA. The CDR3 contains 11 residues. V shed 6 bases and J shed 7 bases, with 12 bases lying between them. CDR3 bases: TGCAGCGTCGTTGTTGGGGCTGGCTACACCTTC. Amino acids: CSVVVGAGYTF.

The CDR3 protein is CASSYWDSQETQYF. CDR3 DNA: TGTGCCAGCAGTTACTGGGACAGCCAAGAGACCCAGTACTTC. This chain joins TRBV6-5 and TRBJ2-5, with 7 bases that match TRBD1. V lost 1 base to trimming and J lost 1 base; unmatched junction nucleotides: 0. The CDR3 is 14 residues long. In germline, CDR1 is MNHEY, CDR2 SVGAGI.

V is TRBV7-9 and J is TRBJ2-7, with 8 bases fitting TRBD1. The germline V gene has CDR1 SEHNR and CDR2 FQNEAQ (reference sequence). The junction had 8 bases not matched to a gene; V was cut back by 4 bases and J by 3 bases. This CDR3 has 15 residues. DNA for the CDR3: TGTGCCAGCAGCTCCCCAAAGGGACAGGACTACGAGCAGTACTTC. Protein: CASSSPKGQDYEQYF.

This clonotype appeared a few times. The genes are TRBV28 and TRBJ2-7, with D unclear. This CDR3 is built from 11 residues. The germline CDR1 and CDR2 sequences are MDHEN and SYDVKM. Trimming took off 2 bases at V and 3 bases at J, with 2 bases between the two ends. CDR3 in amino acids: CASSLNYEQYF. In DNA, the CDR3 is TGTGCCAGCAGTTTAAACTACGAGCAGTACTTC.

CDR3 sequence (DNA): TGTGCCAGCAGTTCCCGGGCGGATGGCTACACCTTC. It specifies CASSSRADGYTF. The chain links TRBV12-3 or TRBV12-4 to TRBJ1-2, with unresolved D. With 4 bases removed from V and 6 bases from J, the gap between germline ends came to 9 bases. CDR3 length: 12 amino acids.

Written as DNA, the CDR3 is TGCAGTGCTCCTTCACAGGGAAATTTCAATGAGCAGTTCTTC. Translation gives CSAPSQGNFNEQFF. This rearrangement joins TRBV20-1 to TRBJ2-1; the D gene is possibly TRBD1 (6 bases). V was cut by 5 bases and J by 6 bases, with 17 bases left in between. Germline V gives CDR1 DFQATT, CDR2 SNEGSKA (reference sequence). The CDR3 runs 14 residues.

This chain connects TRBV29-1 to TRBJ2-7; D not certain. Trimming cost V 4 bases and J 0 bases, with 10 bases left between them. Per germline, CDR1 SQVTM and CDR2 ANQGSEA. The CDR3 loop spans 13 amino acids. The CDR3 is CSVGRQASYEQYF. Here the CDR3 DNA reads TGCAGCGTTGGCCGCCAGGCCTCCTACGAGCAGTACTTC.

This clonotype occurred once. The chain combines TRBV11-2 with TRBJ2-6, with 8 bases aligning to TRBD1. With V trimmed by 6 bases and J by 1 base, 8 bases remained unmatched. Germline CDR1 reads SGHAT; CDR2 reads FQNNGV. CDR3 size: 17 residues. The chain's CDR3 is CASRETGAQSGANVLTF. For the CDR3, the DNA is TGTGCCAGCAGGGAGACAGGGGCCCAATCTGGGGCCAACGTCCTGACTTTC.

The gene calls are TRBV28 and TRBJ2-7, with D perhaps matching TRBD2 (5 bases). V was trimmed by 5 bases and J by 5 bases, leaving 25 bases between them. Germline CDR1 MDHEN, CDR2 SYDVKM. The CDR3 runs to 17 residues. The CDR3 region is CASSPVIKVLGSDEQYF. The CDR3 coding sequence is TGTGCCAGCAGTCCGGTGATTAAAGTACTAGGGAGTGACGAGCAGTACTTC. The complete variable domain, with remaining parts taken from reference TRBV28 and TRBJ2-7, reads DVKVTQSSRYLVKRTGEKVFLECVQDMDHENMFWYRQDPGLGLRLIYFSYDVKMKEKGDIPEGYSVSREKKERFSLILESASTNQTSMYLCASSPVIKVLGSDEQYFGPGTRLTVT.

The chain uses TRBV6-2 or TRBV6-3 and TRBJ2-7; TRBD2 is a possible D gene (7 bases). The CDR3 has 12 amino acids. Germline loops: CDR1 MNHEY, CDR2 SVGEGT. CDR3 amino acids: CATGGSTYEQYF. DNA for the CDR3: TGTGCTACGGGGGGCAGTACCTACGAGCAGTACTTC.

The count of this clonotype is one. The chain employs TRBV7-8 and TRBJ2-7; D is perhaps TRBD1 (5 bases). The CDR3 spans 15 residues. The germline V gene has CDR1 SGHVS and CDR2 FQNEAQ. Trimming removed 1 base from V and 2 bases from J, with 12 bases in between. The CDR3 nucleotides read TGTGCCAGCAGCTTAGGTCGCAGGGATACCTACGAGCAGTACTTC. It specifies CASSLGRRDTYEQYF.

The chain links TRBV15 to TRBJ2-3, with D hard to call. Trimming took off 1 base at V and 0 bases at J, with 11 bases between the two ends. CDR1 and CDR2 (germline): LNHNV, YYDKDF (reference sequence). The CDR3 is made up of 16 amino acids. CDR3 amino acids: CATSRGGASSTDTQYF. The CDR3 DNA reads TGTGCCACCAGCAGAGGAGGCGCTTCGAGCACAGATACGCAGTATTTT.